This TCR beta chain emerged from a study of T cell responses to AZD1222 COVID-19 vaccine. Across the study: Pooling covered second doses at about 4 or about 12 weeks.

The length of the CDR3 is 13 residues. The V gene lost 8 bases and the J gene lost 0 bases, with 10 bases spanning the gap. The protocol was immunoSEQ multiplex PCR, while the TCRdb copy is restricted to in-frame clones and leaves out a portion. The profile shows roughly 100,000 clones, roughly 90% of them singletons. This chain uses TRBV12-3 or TRBV12-4 with TRBJ1-1; no clear D gene. The clonotype was recovered from an adult in good health. The sample here was peripheral blood, taken on day 0 of AZD1222 vaccination. This CDR3 reads CASAYSVNTEAFF. In DNA form, the CDR3 reads TGTGCCAGCGCTTACAGCGTGAACACTGAAGCTTTCTTT.